Listed here is a single T cell receptor beta chain. Recovered status in Cohort 3 required two negative PCRs, clearance, or symptom resolution. Generated by immunoSEQ multiplex PCR, the TCRdb table keeps only in-frame clones and is missing some. The sample shows about 190,000 clones, about four fifths of them seen only once. Deletions cut 4 bases from V and 4 bases from J, with 25 bases between. CDR3 length equals 18 residues. This sample stems from a study of blood T cell repertoires in COVID-19. This chain links TRBV23-1 with TRBJ1-2, with TRBD1 as a possible D gene (5 bases). TRBV23-1 is known as an ORF, though its function is uncertain. The specimen sequenced was PBMCs or T cells enriched from blood (not recorded which). The TCR comes from a woman under 40 who had recovered from COVID-19. Here the CDR3 DNA reads TGCGCCAGCAGTCCGCGCTACACCGGCAGGGTAAAGGTCTATGGCTACACCTTC. Translation gives CASSPRYTGRVKVYGYTF.